The rows below give T cell receptor beta chains drawn from one sample of a study of beta chain features in type 1 diabetes. Data came from immunoSEQ multiplex PCR; TCRdb stores just in-frame clones and leaves some out. The data hold around 160,000 clones, with around 51% observed a single time. The source material was Tregs from blood. The receptors shown here come from a man aged 18 to 29 in good health. CDR3s include the opening cysteine and the closing phenylalanine or tryptophan. A D gene is named only where the DNA matches it firmly. Not all rows give a size; the values are once, few, many and, for expanded clones, a class.

>NA|NA|TRBJ1-2|TRBV4-3
CASSQDRGTGYTF
TGCGCCAGCAGCCAAGATAGGGGGACAGGCTACACCTTC
>NA|TRBD2|TRBJ2-5|TRBV4-2
CASSSGTSGAETQYF
TGTGCCAGCAGTTCCGGGACTAGCGGGGCGGAGACCCAGTACTTC
>NA|NA|TRBJ1-1|TRBV6-5
CASKRAPNTEAFF
TGTGCCAGCAAGCGGGCGCCGAACACTGAAGCTTTCTTT
>NA|TRBD1|TRBJ1-1|TRBV19
CASSPWTGGNTEAFF
TGTGCCAGTAGTCCATGGACAGGGGGGAACACTGAAGCTTTCTTT
>NA|NA|TRBJ2-3|TRBV7-3
CASSSRGNTDTQYF
TGTGCCAGCAGCTCTCGGGGGAACACAGATACGCAGTATTTT
>NA|NA|TRBJ2-7|TRBV7-2
CASSLGGYSYEQYF
TGTGCCAGCAGCTTAGGAGGATACTCCTACGAGCAGTACTTC
>once|TRBD1|TRBJ1-4|TRBV5-4
CASSPDRATGNEKLFF
TGTGCCAGCAGCCCAGACAGGGCGACGGGGAATGAAAAACTGTTTTTT
>few|NA|TRBJ2-3|TRBV7-2
CASSTPGKDTQYF
TGTGCCAGCAGCACCCCGGGGAAAGATACGCAGTATTTT
>once|NA|TRBJ2-7|TRBV4-3
CASSQEWGTFSYEQYF
TGCGCCAGCAGCCAAGAATGGGGGACATTCTCCTACGAGCAGTACTTC
>once|NA|TRBJ1-2|TRBV10-3
CATLPGTTSYGYTF
TGTGCCACCTTACCCGGGACAACGTCCTATGGCTACACCTTC
>NA|TRBD1|TRBJ2-3|TRBV27
CASSWGGQGGYTQYF
TGTGCCAGCAGTTGGGGCGGACAGGGCGGCTATACGCAGTATTTT
>NA|NA|TRBJ1-6|TRBV14
CASSSGPGGTLHF
TGTGCCAGCAGCTCCGGACCCGGCGGGACCCTCCACTTT
>NA|NA|TRBJ2-7|TRBV4-2
CASSQDSPRSYEQYF
TGTGCCAGCAGCCAAGATTCCCCCCGCTCCTACGAGCAGTACTTC
>NA|NA|TRBJ2-7|TRBV18
CASSGQGYYEQYF
TGTGCCAGCTCTGGGCAGGGTTATTACGAGCAGTACTTC